Detailed here is one T cell receptor beta chain. Its specificity is not known. This sample is part of a study of long-term antiretroviral therapy in people with HIV. Whole-study context: Sampling started about a decade before the 2015 immediate-ART recommendation.

Overall study findings and caveats: Diversity remained lower than transplant donor controls, even though it increased after ART. Clonal expansions arising prior to ART prevailed in the repertoire at every time point. ART adherence was not documented, and neither viral resistance nor therapy changes had any data.

Running of the v3.0 immunoSEQ assay took place at survey level. TCRdb's copy holds only in-frame clones and misses some; the assay was immunoSEQ multiplex PCR. The sample shows roughly 42,000 clones, around 85% of them seen only once. J was trimmed by 1 base and V by 0 bases; bases with no gene match: 4. The CDR3 sequence is 16 residues long. CDR1 SGHRS and CDR2 YFSETQ come from the germline V gene. This chain joins TRBV5-1 and TRBJ2-5; 9 bases line up with TRBD2. This receptor was identified in a woman aged 45-65 years with HIV. Sequenced here: unsorted PBMCs, sampled 3.1 years after starting antiretroviral therapy. CDR3 in DNA: TGCGCCAGCAGCTTGGTGGCGGGGGGGACCCAAGAGACCCAGTACTTC. This translates into CASSLVAGGTQETQYF.